This TCR beta chain was sequenced during a study of cytomegalovirus exposure and HLA in healthy donors (dated by TCRdb to 2017 to 2019). With respect to the entire study: According to an earlier analysis of several hundred of the donors, about 179 million T cells yielded roughly 110 million unique TCR beta sequences and roughly 280 Gb of sequence data. High-throughput TCR immunosequencing, statistical association of individual TCRs with disease status, and machine learning were combined to predict cytomegalovirus infection status. Every repertoire in the discovery cohort had been generated on one and the same sequencing platform. A later genetic analysis used genome-wide SNP genotypes for about three fifths of the roughly 700 donors, treating that subset as a discovery cohort. The aim of the study was to test whether cataloging public T cell receptors could identify signatures of past pathogen exposure. Roughly five DR-DQ haplotypes were handled as single units for association and clustering because linkage in the cohort was strong. Rather than using new phenotypic data, the later analysis identified candidate immune exposures from TCR beta sequences and from how often those sequences occurred across donors. The study profiled the T cell repertoires of about 720 subjects by immunosequencing and related them to cytomegalovirus serostatus. A later analysis re-analyzed previously published TCR beta repertoires from 666 donors and added high-resolution HLA genotyping to study TCR occurrence patterns. To decide whether each TCR beta V gene segment behaved as functional or pseudogenic, an earlier analysis of approximately 600 of the donors relied on high-throughput TCR beta sequencing. Among the roughly 390 genotyped donors, under 90% belonged to the genetic ancestry cluster associated with self-reported Caucasian donors. A separate validation cohort of over 95 different subjects was used in addition to the roughly 620-subject first cohort. Donor age, sex, ethnicity and CMV serostatus were compiled together with the repertoire data. Both class I and class II loci were covered by HLA typing, at four-digit resolution. Typing coverage differed by locus: A, B, C, DRB1 and DQB1 were typed in roughly 620-640 donors, DQA1 in about 510, DPA1 in around 600, and DPB1 in approximately 450. Among some 410 genotyped donors of the cohort, an average of approximately 200,000 unique TCR beta nucleotide sequences was sequenced per donor, of which about 18% were non-productive. An early release covering about 600 HLA-typed donors comprised about 320 gigabases of sequencing data and tens of millions of unique TCR sequences. General conclusions and limits of the study: At a false discovery rate of 0.05, a later analysis linked roughly 17,000 TCR beta sequences to specific HLA alleles. In a later genetic analysis, a missense DCLRE1C variant was associated with V-gene and J-gene trimming of TCR beta chains, and the association was replicated in an independent cohort. A few of the identified cytomegalovirus-associated TCR beta chains were confirmed in vitro to be specific for cytomegalovirus antigens. A further reported finding was that TCR beta sequences accurately predicted the HLA-A and HLA-B alleles for most subjects in the first cohort. Across donors, most TCR sequences were observed very rarely, whereas some public TCRs were present in many individuals. In a later analysis, HLA-associated TCR beta chains showed more clonal expansion and lower generation probabilities than non-associated chains that were equally common. Because some donors lacked HLA typing at each locus, the association tests relied only on the typed subset. A cluster of highly shared sequence variants was judged likely to represent a technical artifact of the sequencing pipeline. The cohort was sequenced for TCR beta chains only, and without alpha or paired-chain data the features that could be detected were limited. A later genetic analysis reported fewer N-insertions in productive TCRs among donors in an Asian-associated ancestry cluster than the roughly 640-donor mean. An earlier analysis of around 500 of the donors showed that most TCR beta V segments appeared in productive rearrangements either about 90% or about 30% of the time, which broadly matched IMGT annotations. According to a later analysis, parvovirus B19, influenza, CMV and Epstein-Barr virus appeared linked to several top co-occurrence clusters. Sequencing depth was assumed to be roughly uniform across donors in the presence/absence analyses, though that assumption may not hold. Cytomegalovirus status was reported to be diagnosed by the classifier with high specificity and sensitivity in both the original and validation cohorts. Correlated functional status among segregating V segments might be attributable to linkage disequilibrium, but an unknown experimental factor could not be ruled out. The study gave a list of around 170 TCR beta chains associated with cytomegalovirus. According to the authors, the approach could potentially be generalized to other disease states and immunological phenotypes. Because counts were too low, about 18 rarely observed V segments, including chromosome 9 orphons, were excluded from the earlier analysis of a few hundred of the donors. Because the 87-base-pair reads could not distinguish some IMGT-functional V segments, including TRBV6-2 and TRBV6-3, those segments were excluded. In a later analysis, the rate of TCR association differed among HLA loci, with DRB1 alleles having the most associated TCRs and HLA-C alleles having the fewest. When HLA alleles, especially DR and DQ, strongly co-occurred, attributing TCR associations to individual alleles was difficult. For the cohort, immune exposure information was limited to CMV serostatus. According to a later analysis, most CMV-associated TCR beta chains appeared to be HLA-restricted, and the HLA associations seemed to be driven largely by CMV exposure.

This clone appeared a few times. The antigen this receptor binds is unknown. Base quality data are lacking; no much larger clone is found one base away. The cohort was made up of 666 healthy bone marrow donors. At the time of sampling, every cohort member was nominally healthy, though immune exposures that went unrecorded were likely present. The donor was CMV seropositive and belonged to the group of 250 to 300 seropositive cohort members. A peripheral blood sample was collected from each donor, and TCR beta sequencing was performed on peripheral blood mononuclear cells. Genomic DNA was extracted from the blood cell samples with the Qiagen DNeasy Blood Extraction Kit. CDR1 and CDR2 are read off the germline V gene (reference sequence) as GTSNPN and SVGIG. The CDR3 covers 18 residues, taking in both the cysteine and the phenylalanine. This entry keeps only the CDR3 DNA: 54 bases, framed from base 1. Here V drops 3 bases and J drops 7 bases, and the junction holds 11 bases not matched to any gene.

The library was produced with the immunoSEQ multiplex PCR assay. For the multiplex PCR, a mixture combining 60 forward primers for TCR Vbeta segments and 13 reverse primers for TCR Jbeta segments was used. A multiplex PCR assay on genomic DNA amplified the CDR3 region of rearranged TCR beta genes. On the Illumina HiSeq System, the amplified TCR beta libraries were sequenced as 87-base-pair reads. In the original analysis: A later analysis counted tens of millions of unique TCR beta chains across the 500 to 850 repertoires, and roughly 11 million of these chains were shared by at least two donors. Raw reads were error-corrected and collapsed into unique sequences by a nearest-neighbor algorithm in which closely related sequences were merged to remove PCR and sequencing errors. Alignment of CDR3 sequences to IMGT reference sequences was used to assign V, D and J gene segments. For a sequence to be retained, at least a six-nucleotide match to both a V gene segment and a J gene segment was required. A rearrangement counted as productive if the CDR3 had no stop codons and remained in frame with V and J, and every other rearrangement counted as non-productive. Following IMGT convention, CDR3 was defined as the stretch from the second conserved V-encoded cysteine up to the conserved J-encoded phenylalanine. In an earlier analysis of around 570 of the donors, sequences lacking an unambiguous match to a single V gene segment were excluded. In an earlier analysis of a few hundred of the donors, a V segment was called functional when productive rearrangements were above 56.7%, and segregating when the standard deviation between donors exceeded 5%. A statistical classification framework was built for diagnosing cytomegalovirus status from the catalog of TCR beta chain sequences. In a later analysis, V and J genes were assigned by comparing TCR nucleotide sequences against IMGT/GENE-DB human TR gene sequences. A later analysis assigned CDR3 sequences and most-parsimonious VDJ recombination scenarios with the TCRdist pipeline. In a later analysis, every TCR beta chain was defined by the combination of its CDR3 amino acid sequence and its V-gene family, and reads without a unique V-gene family were dropped. In a later analysis, 450 to 600 highly shared, low-generation-probability nucleotide sequences were removed to address suspected cross-contamination and a sequencing artifact. For each public chain, a later analysis derived a clonal expansion index from normalized ranks of inferred template counts within each repertoire. Generation probabilities in a later analysis came from a VDJ recombination model fitted to out-of-frame rearrangements, and those results were checked against IGoR. In a later analysis, hypergeometric tests were used to score TCR-TCR, TCR-HLA and TCR-CMV co-occurrence, with a repertoire-size bias correction applied to TCR pairs. A later analysis estimated false discovery rates by permuting HLA or CMV assignments 20 times. In a later analysis, co-occurring TCRs were grouped using DBSCAN, with TCRdist sequence similarity added in when clustering inside HLA-allele-positive subsets. Repertoires with fewer than 30,000 or more than 120,000 public chains were left out of co-occurrence clustering, as were a handful of repertoires with anomalous nucleotide sharing. TCRdb re-hosts the immuneACCESS table, in-frame sequences only. Its copies lack some clones; in the studies checked, an unresolved V gene accounts for under half of them, and the cause for the rest is not known. The DNA gave D and trimming, while V, J and clone size come from that table. In all, the sample holds approximately 70,000 clones, and around four fifths of those were seen once. The top ten hold about 20% of the sample.

The V and J segments used are TRBV30 and TRBJ2-2; TRBD2 aligns with 16 central bases. The source material was PBMCs. This TCR came from a woman between 25 and 40 years old in good health and CMV-seropositive. The encoded CDR3 is CAWRTGTSGRVTNGELFF. The bases are TGTGCCTGGAGGACCGGGACTAGCGGGAGGGTCACTAACGGGGAGCTGTTTTTT.